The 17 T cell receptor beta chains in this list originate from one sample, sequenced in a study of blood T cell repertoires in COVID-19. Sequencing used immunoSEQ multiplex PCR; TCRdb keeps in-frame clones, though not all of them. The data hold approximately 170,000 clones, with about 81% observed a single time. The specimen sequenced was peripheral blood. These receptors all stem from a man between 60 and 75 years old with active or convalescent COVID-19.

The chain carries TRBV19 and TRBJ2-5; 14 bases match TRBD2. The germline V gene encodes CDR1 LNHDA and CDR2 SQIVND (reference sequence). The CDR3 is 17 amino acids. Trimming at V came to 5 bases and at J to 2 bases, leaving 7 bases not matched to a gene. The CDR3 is CASSPGLAGAGQETQYF. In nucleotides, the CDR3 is TGTGCCAGTAGTCCGGGACTAGCGGGAGCGGGGCAAGAGACCCAGTACTTC.

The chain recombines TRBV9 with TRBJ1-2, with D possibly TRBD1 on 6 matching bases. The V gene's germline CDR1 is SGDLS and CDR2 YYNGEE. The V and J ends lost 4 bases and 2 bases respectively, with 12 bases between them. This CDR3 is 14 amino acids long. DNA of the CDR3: TGTGCCAGCAGCCCCAAACAGGGCAACTATGGCTACACCTTC. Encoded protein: CASSPKQGNYGYTF.

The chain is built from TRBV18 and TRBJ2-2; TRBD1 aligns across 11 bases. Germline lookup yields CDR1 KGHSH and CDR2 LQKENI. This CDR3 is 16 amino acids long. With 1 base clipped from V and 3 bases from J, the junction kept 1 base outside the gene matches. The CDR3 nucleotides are TGTGCCAGCTCACCACGGACAGGGGGCCACACCGGGGAGCTGTTTTTT. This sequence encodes CASSPRTGGHTGELFF.

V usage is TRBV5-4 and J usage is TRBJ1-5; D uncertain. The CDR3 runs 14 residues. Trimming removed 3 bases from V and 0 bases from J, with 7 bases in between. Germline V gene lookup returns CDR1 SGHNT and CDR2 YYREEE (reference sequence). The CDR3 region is CASSSADSNQPQHF. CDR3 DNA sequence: TGTGCCAGCAGCTCGGCGGATAGCAATCAGCCCCAGCATTTT. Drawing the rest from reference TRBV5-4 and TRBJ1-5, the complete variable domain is ETGVTQSPTHLIKTRGQQVTLRCSSQSGHNTVSWYQQALGQGPQFIFQYYREEENGRGNFPPRFSGLQFPNYSSELNVNALELDDSALYLCASSSADSNQPQHFGDGTRLSIL.

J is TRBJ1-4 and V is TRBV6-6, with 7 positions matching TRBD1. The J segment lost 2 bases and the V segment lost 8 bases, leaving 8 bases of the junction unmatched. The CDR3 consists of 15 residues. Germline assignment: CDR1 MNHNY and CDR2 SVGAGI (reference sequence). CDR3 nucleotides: TGTGCCAGCCGACAAGGGGACAGTACTAATGAAAAACTGTTTTTT. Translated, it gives CASRQGDSTNEKLFF.

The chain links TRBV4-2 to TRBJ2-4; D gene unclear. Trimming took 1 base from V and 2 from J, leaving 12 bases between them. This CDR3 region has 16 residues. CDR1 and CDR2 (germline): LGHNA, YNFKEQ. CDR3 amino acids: CASSQVLSAPKNIQYF. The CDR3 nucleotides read TGTGCCAGCAGCCAAGTGTTGTCAGCGCCCAAAAACATTCAGTACTTC.

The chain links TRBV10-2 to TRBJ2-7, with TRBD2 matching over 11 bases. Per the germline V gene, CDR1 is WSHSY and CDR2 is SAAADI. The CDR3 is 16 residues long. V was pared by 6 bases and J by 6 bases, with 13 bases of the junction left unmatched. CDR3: CASRLSGRALSTEQYF. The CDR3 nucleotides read TGCGCCAGCAGGCTTAGCGGGAGGGCCCTTTCCACCGAGCAGTACTTC.

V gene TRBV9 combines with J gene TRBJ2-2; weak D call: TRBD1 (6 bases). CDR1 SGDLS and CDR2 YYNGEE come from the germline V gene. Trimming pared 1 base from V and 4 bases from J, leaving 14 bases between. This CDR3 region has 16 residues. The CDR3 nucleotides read TGTGCCAGCAGCGTAACCTACAGGGTAGGCACCGGGGAGCTGTTTTTT. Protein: CASSVTYRVGTGELFF.

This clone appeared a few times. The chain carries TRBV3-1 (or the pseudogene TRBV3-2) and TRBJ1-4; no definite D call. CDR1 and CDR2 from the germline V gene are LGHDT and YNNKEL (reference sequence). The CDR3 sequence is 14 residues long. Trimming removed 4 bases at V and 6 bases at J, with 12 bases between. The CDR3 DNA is TGTGCCAGCAGCCCCGGACTGTGGGATGAAAAACTGTTTTTT. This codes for CASSPGLWDEKLFF.

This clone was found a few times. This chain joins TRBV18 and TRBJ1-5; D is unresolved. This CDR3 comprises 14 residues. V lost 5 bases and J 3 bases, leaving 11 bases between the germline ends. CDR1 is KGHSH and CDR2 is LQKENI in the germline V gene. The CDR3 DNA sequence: TGTGCCAGCTCAACGGTAGGAGTCAATCAGCCCCAGCATTTT. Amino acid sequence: CASSTVGVNQPQHF.

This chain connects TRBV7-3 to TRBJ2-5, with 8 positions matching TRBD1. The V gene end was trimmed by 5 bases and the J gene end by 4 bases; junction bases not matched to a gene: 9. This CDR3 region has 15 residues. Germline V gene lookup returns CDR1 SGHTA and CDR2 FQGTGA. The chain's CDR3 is CASSRQGIAGETQYF. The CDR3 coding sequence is TGTGCCAGCAGCCGACAGGGGATCGCGGGAGAGACCCAGTACTTC.

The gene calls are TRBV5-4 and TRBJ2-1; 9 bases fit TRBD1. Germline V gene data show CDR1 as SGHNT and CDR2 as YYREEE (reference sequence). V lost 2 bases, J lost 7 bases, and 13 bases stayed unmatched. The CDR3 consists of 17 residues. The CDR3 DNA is TGTGCCAGCAGCTTTGGGGGAGGACAGGGGATAGTGAATGAGCAGTTCTTC. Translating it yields CASSFGGGQGIVNEQFF.

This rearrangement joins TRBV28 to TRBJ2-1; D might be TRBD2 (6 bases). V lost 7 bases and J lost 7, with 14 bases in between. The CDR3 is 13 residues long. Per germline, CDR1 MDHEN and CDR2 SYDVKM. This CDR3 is CASMASVVNEQFF. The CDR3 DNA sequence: TGTGCCAGCATGGCTAGCGTAGTGAATGAGCAGTTCTTC.

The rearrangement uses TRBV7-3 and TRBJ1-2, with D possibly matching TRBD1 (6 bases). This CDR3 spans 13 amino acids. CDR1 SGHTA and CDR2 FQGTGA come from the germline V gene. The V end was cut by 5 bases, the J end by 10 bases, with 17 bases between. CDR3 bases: TGTGCCAGCAGCCCAGGGGAGAACACCCACTACACCTTC. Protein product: CASSPGENTHYTF.

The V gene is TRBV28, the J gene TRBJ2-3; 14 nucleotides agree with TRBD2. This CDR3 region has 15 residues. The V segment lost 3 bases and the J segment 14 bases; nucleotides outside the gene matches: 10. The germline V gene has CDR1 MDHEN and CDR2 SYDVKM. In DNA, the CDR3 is TGTGCCAGCAGTTTGCATCGAGGGACTAGCGGGAGCGGGTATTTT. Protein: CASSLHRGTSGSGYF.

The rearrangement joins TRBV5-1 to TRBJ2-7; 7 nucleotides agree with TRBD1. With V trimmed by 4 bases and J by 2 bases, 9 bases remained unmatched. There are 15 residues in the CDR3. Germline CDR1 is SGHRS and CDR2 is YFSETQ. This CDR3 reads CASSPDRVGTYEQYF. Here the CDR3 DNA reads TGCGCCAGCAGCCCCGACAGGGTTGGGACCTACGAGCAGTACTTC.

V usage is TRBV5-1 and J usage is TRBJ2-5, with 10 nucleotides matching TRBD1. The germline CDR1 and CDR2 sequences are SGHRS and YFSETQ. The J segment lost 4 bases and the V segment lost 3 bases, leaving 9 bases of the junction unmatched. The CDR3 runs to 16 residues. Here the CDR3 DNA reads TGCGCCAGCAGCTGGACCGGGACAGGGGTCGGAGAGACCCAGTACTTC. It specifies CASSWTGTGVGETQYF. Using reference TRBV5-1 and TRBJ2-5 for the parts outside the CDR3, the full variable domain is KAGVTQTPRYLIKTRGQQVTLSCSPISGHRSVSWYQQTPGQGLQFLFEYFSETQRNKGNFPGRFSGRQFSNSRSEMNVSTLELGDSALYLCASSWTGTGVGETQYFGPGTRLLVL.